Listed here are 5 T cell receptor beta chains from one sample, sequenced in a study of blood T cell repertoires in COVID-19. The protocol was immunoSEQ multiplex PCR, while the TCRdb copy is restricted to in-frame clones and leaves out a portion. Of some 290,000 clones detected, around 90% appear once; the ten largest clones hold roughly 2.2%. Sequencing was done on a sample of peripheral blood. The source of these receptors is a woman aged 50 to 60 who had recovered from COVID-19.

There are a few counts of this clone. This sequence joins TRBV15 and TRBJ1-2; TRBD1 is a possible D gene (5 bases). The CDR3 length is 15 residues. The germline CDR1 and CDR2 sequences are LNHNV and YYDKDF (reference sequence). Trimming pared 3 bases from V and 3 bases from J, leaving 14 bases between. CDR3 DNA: TGTGCCACCAGCAGGGACACTCGGCGGTACTATGGCTACACCTTC. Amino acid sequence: CATSRDTRRYYGYTF.

The CDR3 DNA reads TGTGCCAGCAGCGCTGCCCGGACAGGGGCCTACGAGCAGTACTTC. It encodes CASSAARTGAYEQYF. The chain couples TRBV9 to TRBJ2-7, with 9 bases aligning to TRBD1. The CDR3 extends over 15 amino acids. Trimming at V came to 3 bases and at J to 2 bases, leaving 6 bases not matched to a gene. Germline lookup yields CDR1 SGDLS and CDR2 YYNGEE.

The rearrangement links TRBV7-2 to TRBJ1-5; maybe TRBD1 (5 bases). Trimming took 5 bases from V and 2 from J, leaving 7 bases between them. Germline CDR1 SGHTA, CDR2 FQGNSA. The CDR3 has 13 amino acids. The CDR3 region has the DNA TGTGCCAGCAGCGCCAGGGGCAATCAGCCCCAGCATTTT. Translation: CASSARGNQPQHF.

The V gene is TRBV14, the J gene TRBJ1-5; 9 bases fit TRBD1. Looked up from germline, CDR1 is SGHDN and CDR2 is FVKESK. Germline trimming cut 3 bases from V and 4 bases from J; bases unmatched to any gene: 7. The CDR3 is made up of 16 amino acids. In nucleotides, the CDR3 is TGTGCCAGCAGCCAGCCCGAACAGGGGGCTAATCAGCCCCAGCATTTT. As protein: CASSQPEQGANQPQHF.

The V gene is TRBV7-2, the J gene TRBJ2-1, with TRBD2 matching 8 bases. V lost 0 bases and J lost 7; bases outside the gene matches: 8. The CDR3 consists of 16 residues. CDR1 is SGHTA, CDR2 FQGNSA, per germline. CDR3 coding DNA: TGTGCCAGCAGCTTAGCGTTCGGGGGGGCCAGGAATGAGCAGTTCTTC. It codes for CASSLAFGGARNEQFF.